This TCR beta chain was recorded in a study of blood T cell repertoires in COVID-19. The overall study: In each case, the material was cDNA or gDNA derived from T cells, B-cell-depleted T cells, or PBMCs.

Participant age was about 18 to 100 years, and participants resided in roughly 25 US areas. Cohorts were assigned according to the clinical history that participants reported. Recovery among Cohort 3 donors was established by two negative PCRs, clearance, or symptom resolution. TCRdb keeps only in-frame clones here, not all; method: immunoSEQ multiplex PCR. Among over 150,000 clones listed, roughly 87% were seen once. Germline V gives CDR1 SQVTM, CDR2 ANQGSEA. After removal of 6 bases from V and 8 bases from J, the junction contained 19 bases not matched to a gene. This CDR3 region has 16 residues. The sequence derives from a woman between 50 and 59 years old who had recovered from COVID-19. Sequenced material: PBMCs or T cells enriched from blood (not recorded which). The genes are TRBV29-1 and TRBJ1-1; 9 positions agree with TRBD1. CDR3 sequence: CSVAGTLDRGRREAFF. The CDR3, as DNA: TGCAGCGTCGCTGGTACTCTGGACAGGGGACGAAGGGAAGCTTTCTTT.